Listed below are T cell receptor beta chains from one sample, sequenced in a study of blood T cells in healthy people across ages. TCRdb re-called the 5' RACE reads through MiXCR, storing one row per CDR3 protein. The sample lists fewer than 900,000 distinct CDR3 sequences, under 40% seen once, with over 10% in the top ten. The sequenced sample consisted of blood. Receptors were obtained from a man aged 18 to 29 in good health. The CDR3 runs from the conserved cysteine through the conserved F or W. Each record gives: V gene, J gene, CDR3 protein.

>TRBV14|TRBJ2-1
CASSLSTGNGGNEQFF
>TRBV4-3|TRBJ1-1
CASSQVGGVSPEAFF
>TRBV7-9|TRBJ2-4
CASSLGAQAKNIQYF
>TRBV20-1|TRBJ1-6
CSAEDQDNSPLHF
>TRBV4-2|TRBJ1-6
CASSDKNRGLYNSPLHF
>TRBV29-1|TRBJ2-7
CSVRGQGKKTGEQYF
>TRBV7-9|TRBJ1-1
CASSFDSYTEAFF
>TRBV10-3|TRBJ2-5
CAISQTGGRETQYF
>TRBV12-3/TRBV12-4|TRBJ2-5
CASSFGASGVYEQYF
>TRBV7-2|TRBJ1-2
CASSANIYGYTF